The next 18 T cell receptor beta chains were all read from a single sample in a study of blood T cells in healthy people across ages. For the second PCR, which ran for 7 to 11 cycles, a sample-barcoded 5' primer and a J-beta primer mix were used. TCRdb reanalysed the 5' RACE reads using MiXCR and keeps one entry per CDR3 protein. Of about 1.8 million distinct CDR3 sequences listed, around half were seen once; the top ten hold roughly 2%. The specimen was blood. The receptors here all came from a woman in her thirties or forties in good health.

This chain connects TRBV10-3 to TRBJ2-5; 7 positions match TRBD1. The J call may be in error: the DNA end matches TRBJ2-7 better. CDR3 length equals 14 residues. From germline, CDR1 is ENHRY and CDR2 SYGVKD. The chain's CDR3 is CATSVRTGDYEQYF. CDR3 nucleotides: TGTGCCACCTCAGTCAGGACAGGAGACTACGAGCAGTACTTC.

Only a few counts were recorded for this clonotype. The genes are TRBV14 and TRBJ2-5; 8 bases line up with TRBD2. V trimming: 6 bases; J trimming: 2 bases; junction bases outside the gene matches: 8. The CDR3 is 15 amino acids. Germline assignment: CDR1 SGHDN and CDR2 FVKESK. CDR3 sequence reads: CASSPFRGGQETQYF. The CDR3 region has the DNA TGTGCCAGCAGTCCCTTTCGGGGGGGGCAAGAGACCCAGTACTTC.

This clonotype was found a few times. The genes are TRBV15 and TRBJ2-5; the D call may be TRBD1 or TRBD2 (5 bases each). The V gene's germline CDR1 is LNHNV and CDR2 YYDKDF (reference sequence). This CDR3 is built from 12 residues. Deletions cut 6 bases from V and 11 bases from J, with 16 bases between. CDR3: CATRGTGYQQYF. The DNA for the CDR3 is TGTGCCACCAGAGGGACCGGTTACCAGCAGTACTTC.

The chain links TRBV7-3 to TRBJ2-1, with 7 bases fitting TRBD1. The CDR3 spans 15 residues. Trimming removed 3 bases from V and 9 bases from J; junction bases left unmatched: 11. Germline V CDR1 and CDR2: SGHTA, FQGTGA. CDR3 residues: CASSLVDRAIAEQFF. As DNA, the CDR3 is TGTGCCAGCAGCTTGGTCGACAGGGCTATAGCTGAGCAGTTCTTC.

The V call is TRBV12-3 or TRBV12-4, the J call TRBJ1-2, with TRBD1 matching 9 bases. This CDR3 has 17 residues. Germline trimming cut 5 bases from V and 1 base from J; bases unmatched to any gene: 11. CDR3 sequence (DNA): TGTGCCAGCAGTGTTGGGACAGGGAGTTCCCTTAACTATGGCTACACCTTC. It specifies CASSVGTGSSLNYGYTF.

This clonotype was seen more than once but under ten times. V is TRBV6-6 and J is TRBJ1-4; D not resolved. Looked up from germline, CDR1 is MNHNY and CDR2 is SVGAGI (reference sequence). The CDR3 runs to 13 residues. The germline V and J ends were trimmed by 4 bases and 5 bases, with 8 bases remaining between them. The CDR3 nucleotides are TGTGCCAGCAGTTCCCACTCCAATGAAAAACTGTTTTTT. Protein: CASSSHSNEKLFF.

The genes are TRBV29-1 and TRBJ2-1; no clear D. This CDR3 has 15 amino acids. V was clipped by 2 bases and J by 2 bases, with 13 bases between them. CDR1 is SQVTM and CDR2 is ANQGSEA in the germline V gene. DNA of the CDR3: TGCAGCGTTGAATTACGGCACGGCACCTACAATGAGCAGTTCTTC. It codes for CSVELRHGTYNEQFF.

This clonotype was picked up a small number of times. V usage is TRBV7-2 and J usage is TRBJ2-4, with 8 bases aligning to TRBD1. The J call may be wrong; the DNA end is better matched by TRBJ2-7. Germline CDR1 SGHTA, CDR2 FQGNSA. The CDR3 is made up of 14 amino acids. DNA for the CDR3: TGTGCCAGCAGCTCCGACAGGGGAAGCGACGAGCAGTACTTC. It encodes CASSSDRGSDEQYF.

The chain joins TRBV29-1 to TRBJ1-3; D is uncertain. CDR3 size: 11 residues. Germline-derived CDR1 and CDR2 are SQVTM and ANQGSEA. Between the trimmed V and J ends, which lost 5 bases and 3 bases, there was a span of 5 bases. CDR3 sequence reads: CSVNGGNTIYF. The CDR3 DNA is TGCAGCGTTAATGGTGGAAACACCATATATTTT.

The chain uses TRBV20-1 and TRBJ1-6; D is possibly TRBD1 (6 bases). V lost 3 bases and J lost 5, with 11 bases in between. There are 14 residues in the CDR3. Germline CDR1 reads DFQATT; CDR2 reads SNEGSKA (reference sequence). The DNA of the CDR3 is TGCAGTGCTAGCAGGACAGCTAATAATTCACCCCTCCACTTT. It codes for CSASRTANNSPLHF.

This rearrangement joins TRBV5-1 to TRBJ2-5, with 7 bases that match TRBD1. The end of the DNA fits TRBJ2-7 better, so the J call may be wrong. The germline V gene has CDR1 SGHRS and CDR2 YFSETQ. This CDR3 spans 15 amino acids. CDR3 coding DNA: TGCGCCAGCAGCTTGGACGGACAGGATACTAACGAGCAGTACTTC. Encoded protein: CASSLDGQDTNEQYF.

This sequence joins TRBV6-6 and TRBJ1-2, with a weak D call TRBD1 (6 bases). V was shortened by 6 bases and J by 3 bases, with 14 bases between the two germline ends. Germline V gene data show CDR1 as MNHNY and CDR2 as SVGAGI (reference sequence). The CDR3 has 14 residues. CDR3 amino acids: CASRGNREDYGYTF. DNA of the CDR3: TGTGCCAGCAGGGGGAACAGGGAAGACTATGGCTACACCTTC.

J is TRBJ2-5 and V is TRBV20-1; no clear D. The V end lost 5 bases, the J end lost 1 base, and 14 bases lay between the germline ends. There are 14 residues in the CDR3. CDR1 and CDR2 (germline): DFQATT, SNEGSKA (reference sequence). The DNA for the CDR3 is TGCAGTGCTTCTAACCAAGCGCTCCAAGAGACCCAGTACTTC. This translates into CSASNQALQETQYF.

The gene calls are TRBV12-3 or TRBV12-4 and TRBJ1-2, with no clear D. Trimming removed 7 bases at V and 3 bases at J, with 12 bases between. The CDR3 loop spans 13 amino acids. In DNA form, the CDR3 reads TGTGCCAGCACGGAGGGCGGTGACTATGGCTACACCTTC. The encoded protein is CASTEGGDYGYTF.

This CDR3 reads CASSFYMSGYTF. Here the CDR3 DNA reads TGTGCCAGCAGTTTCTACATGAGTGGCTACACCTTC. The V gene is TRBV6-2 or TRBV6-3, the J gene TRBJ1-2, with D uncertain. Per the germline V gene, CDR1 is MNHEY and CDR2 is SVGEGT. The CDR3 is made up of 12 amino acids. Trimming stripped 4 bases from V and 7 bases from J, with 10 bases between.

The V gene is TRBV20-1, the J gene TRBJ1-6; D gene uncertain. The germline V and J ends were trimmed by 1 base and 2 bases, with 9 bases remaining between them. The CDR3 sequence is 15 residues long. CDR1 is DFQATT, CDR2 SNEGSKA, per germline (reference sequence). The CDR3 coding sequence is TGCAGTGCTAGAGCCGGAATTCCCTATAATTCACCCCTCCACTTT. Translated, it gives CSARAGIPYNSPLHF.

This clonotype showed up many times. CDR3 sequence reads: CASSVGGPYEQYF. CDR3 nucleotides: TGTGCCAGCAGTGTCGGGGGGCCCTACGAGCAGTACTTC. The chain employs TRBV28 and TRBJ2-7; TRBD2 might be the D (7 bases). The CDR3 runs 13 residues. Germline V CDR1 and CDR2: MDHEN, SYDVKM. Trimming cost V 5 bases and J 2 bases, with 10 bases left between them.

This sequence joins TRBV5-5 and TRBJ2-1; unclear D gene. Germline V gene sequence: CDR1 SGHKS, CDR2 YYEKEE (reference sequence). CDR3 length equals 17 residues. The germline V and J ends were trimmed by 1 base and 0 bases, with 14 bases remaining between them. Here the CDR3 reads CASSLRRILLSYNEQFF. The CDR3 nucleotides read TGTGCCAGCAGCTTGAGACGGATCCTACTCTCCTACAATGAGCAGTTCTTC.